This T cell receptor (beta chain) was found in a study of response to subunit inactivated influenza vaccine. This clonotype was counted many times. TCRdb ran MiXCR on the RT-PCR reads and lists one entry per CDR3 protein. The repertoire holds about 700,000 distinct CDR3 sequences, approximately 15% seen once, with roughly 6.4% in the top ten. Germline V gives CDR1 DFQATT, CDR2 SNEGSKA (reference sequence). The CDR3 consists of 12 residues. The J segment lost 2 bases and the V segment lost 3 bases, leaving 0 bases of the junction unmatched. This chain connects TRBV20-1 to TRBJ2-7, with TRBD2 matching 8 bases. The sequence came from a man over 45 who received an inactivated influenza vaccine. The input for sequencing was PBMCs from blood, taken 14 to 15 days before vaccination. CDR3 nucleotides: TGCAGTGCTAGCGGGGGGGCCTACGAGCAGTACTTC. This translates into CSASGGAYEQYF.